A single sample is the source of the 30 T cell receptor beta chains below, sequenced in a study of blood T cell repertoires in COVID-19. The table came from immunoSEQ multiplex PCR; TCRdb's copy has only in-frame clones and leaves some out. The table has tens of thousands of clones, roughly 84% seen once. Sample: peripheral blood. These receptors were taken from a man aged 45-65 years with acute or convalescent COVID-19.

This chain connects TRBV21-1 to TRBJ2-3; no DNA check was done on the table's D call, TRBD2. TRBV21-1 is a documented pseudogene. CDR3 length: 12 residues. CDR3 amino acids: CASSNPTDTQYF. Here the CDR3 DNA reads TGTGCCAGCAGCAATCCTACAGATACGCAGTATTTT.

The gene calls are TRBV2 and TRBJ1-2, with 9 bases fitting TRBD1. The CDR3 runs 14 residues. V lost 7 bases and J lost 6; bases outside the gene matches: 9. Germline V CDR1 and CDR2: SNHLY, FYNNEI. The CDR3, as DNA: TGTGCCAGCACCAACGGACAGGGGAGGGATGGCTACACCTTC. Translation: CASTNGQGRDGYTF.

The V gene is TRBV24-1, the J gene TRBJ2-5; maybe TRBD2 (5 bases). The CDR3 totals 13 residues. V dropped 4 bases and J dropped 5 bases, with 10 bases sitting between them. Germline V gives CDR1 KGHDR, CDR2 SFDVKD. The CDR3 loop is CATSERVGETQYF. The DNA of the CDR3 is TGTGCCACCAGTGAGAGGGTAGGGGAGACCCAGTACTTC.

The V and J genes are TRBV10-3 and TRBJ1-3, with TRBD1 matching over 9 bases. Trimming removed 5 bases from V and 1 base from J; junction bases left unmatched: 6. CDR3 size: 16 residues. From germline, CDR1 is ENHRY and CDR2 SYGVKD. This CDR3 reads CAISPGTGLSGNTIYF. The CDR3 DNA is TGTGCCATCAGTCCCGGGACAGGGCTTTCTGGAAACACCATATATTTT.

The V call is TRBV7-2, the J call TRBJ1-5; TRBD1 matches at 7 bases. Unmatched junction bases numbered 3, after V lost 6 bases and J lost 4 bases. This CDR3 comprises 13 residues. Germline CDR1 and CDR2: SGHTA and FQGNSA. In nucleotides, the CDR3 is TGTGCCAGCAGTGGACAGGTAAATCAGCCCCAGCATTTT. Translated, it gives CASSGQVNQPQHF.

The chain recombines TRBV21-1 with TRBJ1-6. TRBV21-1 is a recognized pseudogene. The CDR3 consists of 18 residues. The CDR3 DNA follows: TGTGCCAGCAGCTTACCCCCGGCGTCCGGGTATAGGAATTCACCCCTCCACTTT. Translated, it gives CASSLPPASGYRNSPLHF.

The chain uses TRBV24-1 and TRBJ2-1, with D unclear. The germline V gene has CDR1 KGHDR and CDR2 SFDVKD. V was pared by 1 base and J by 10 bases, with 10 bases between. CDR3 size: 13 residues. In DNA, the CDR3 is TGTGCCACCAGTGATTTTCTCGACTGGGAGCAGTTCTTC. Its protein product is CATSDFLDWEQFF.

The gene calls are TRBV2 and TRBJ1-2; TRBD1 matches 9 bases. The CDR3 has 14 amino acids. Germline CDR1 is SNHLY and CDR2 is FYNNEI. The junction had 11 bases not matched to a gene; V was cut back by 7 bases and J by 8 bases. The CDR3: CASTSGQGVGGYTF. In nucleotides, the CDR3 is TGTGCCAGCACCTCGGGACAGGGTGTAGGCGGCTACACCTTC.

The rearrangement links TRBV11-3 to TRBJ2-1, with D possibly matching TRBD1 (8 bases). Per the germline V gene, CDR1 is SGHNT and CDR2 is YENEEA. This CDR3 comprises 15 residues. The ends were cut back, 2 bases at V and 6 bases at J, with 14 bases in the middle. The CDR3 is CASSLYRGGTNEQFF. CDR3 nucleotide sequence: TGTGCCAGCAGCTTATACAGGGGGGGTACCAATGAGCAGTTCTTC. Looking up the rest from reference TRBV11-3 and TRBJ2-1 gives the full variable domain: EAGVVQSPRYKIIEKKQPVAFWCNPISGHNTLYWYLQNLGQGPELLIRYENEEAVDDSQLPKDRFSAERLKGVDSTLKIQPAELGDSAVYLCASSLYRGGTNEQFFGPGTRLTVL.

The chain has TRBV28 and TRBJ1-4, with D uncertain. The germline V gene encodes CDR1 MDHEN and CDR2 SYDVKM. The germline V and J ends were trimmed by 7 bases and 6 bases, with 15 bases remaining between them. The CDR3 extends over 14 amino acids. The DNA of the CDR3 is TGTGCCAGCACTATTGAGGGTGCTCATGAAAAACTGTTTTTT. Its protein product is CASTIEGAHEKLFF.

V gene TRBV14 combines with J gene TRBJ1-6, with 7 bases fitting TRBD1. V gave up 1 base and J gave up 9 bases; unmatched junction bases: 6. The germline V gene has CDR1 SGHDN and CDR2 FVKESK. The CDR3 has 15 residues. CDR3 coding DNA: TGTGCCAGCAGCCAAGTCCGGACAGGCTTTTCACCCCTCCACTTT. Translating it yields CASSQVRTGFSPLHF.

The chain carries TRBV5-6 and TRBJ2-7; TRBD2 matches 7 bases. The CDR3 is made up of 12 amino acids. The trim removed 2 bases at V and 9 bases at J, leaving 5 bases unmatched. CDR1 and CDR2 (germline): SGHDT, YYEEEE. CDR3 amino acids: CASSFTSGGQYF. The CDR3 nucleotides are TGTGCCAGCAGCTTTACTTCGGGGGGGCAGTACTTC.

CDR3: CASSPDRYEAFF. The CDR3 DNA reads as TGTGCCAGCTCACCTGACAGATATGAAGCTTTCTTT. V and J are TRBV18 and TRBJ1-1, with a tentative D call TRBD1 (5 bases). V dropped 3 bases and J dropped 7 bases, with 9 bases sitting between them. Germline loops: CDR1 KGHSH, CDR2 LQKENI. The CDR3 sequence is 12 residues long.

The chain has TRBV5-6 and TRBJ1-2; no firm D call. With 2 bases removed from V and 4 bases from J, the gap between germline ends came to 12 bases. Germline V gene lookup returns CDR1 SGHDT and CDR2 YYEEEE. The CDR3 covers 14 residues. CDR3 bases: TGTGCCAGCAGCTTTGACTCGGAGGCCTATGGCTACACCTTC. Encoded protein: CASSFDSEAYGYTF.

The chain recombines TRBV7-9 with TRBJ2-5; 7 nucleotides agree with TRBD2. The CDR3 runs 15 residues. The V gene end was trimmed by 5 bases and the J gene end by 2 bases; junction bases not matched to a gene: 8. Germline V gene lookup returns CDR1 SEHNR and CDR2 FQNEAQ (reference sequence). CDR3 protein: CASSDSMGGQETQYF. DNA for the CDR3: TGTGCCAGCAGCGATAGTATGGGGGGGCAAGAGACCCAGTACTTC.

The chain joins TRBV6-5 to TRBJ1-2; D gene ambiguous. CDR3 length equals 14 residues. V was shortened by 5 bases and J by 1 base, with 11 bases between the two germline ends. CDR1 and CDR2 from the germline V gene are MNHEY and SVGAGI. Here the CDR3 DNA reads TGTGCCAGCAGTCTGGCAGAAGTTAACTATGGCTACACCTTC. The encoded protein is CASSLAEVNYGYTF.

The J gene is TRBJ2-5, the V gene TRBV9; 7 nucleotides agree with TRBD2. CDR3 size: 15 residues. V shed 0 bases, J shed 2 bases, and the junction held 4 bases outside the gene matches. The germline V gene has CDR1 SGDLS and CDR2 YYNGEE. In nucleotides, the CDR3 is TGTGCCAGCAGCGTAGGGCTAGCGGATCAAGAGACCCAGTACTTC. Translation gives CASSVGLADQETQYF.

J is TRBJ1-4 and V is TRBV5-1; 9 bases match TRBD1. Germline CDR1 reads SGHRS; CDR2 reads YFSETQ. Trimming at V came to 0 bases and at J to 7 bases, leaving 7 bases not matched to a gene. The CDR3 sequence is 16 residues long. The CDR3, as DNA: TGCGCCAGCAGCTTGGTGGCCGGGACAGGGTCTGAAAAACTGTTTTTT. This encodes CASSLVAGTGSEKLFF.

A word on this clone: At one end, the junction sequence differs from germline, possibly due to a read error. The chain uses TRBV12-3 or TRBV12-4 and TRBJ2-3; 10 positions match TRBD2. The CDR3 has 11 amino acids. CDR3 nucleotide sequence: TGTGCCAGCAGGGGTCAGCGGGAGGGACATTTT. Translated: CASRGQREGHF.

The V gene is TRBV6-5, the J gene TRBJ2-1; TRBD2 aligns across 8 bases. The V segment lost 9 bases and the J segment 6 bases; nucleotides outside the gene matches: 7. In germline, CDR1 is MNHEY, CDR2 SVGAGI. The CDR3 totals 13 residues. CDR3 DNA: TGTGCCAGTGACGGGGGGGAGCCCAATGAGCAGTTCTTC. Amino acids: CASDGGEPNEQFF.

The V gene is TRBV25-1, the J gene TRBJ2-5; 9 bases line up with TRBD1. This CDR3 is built from 16 residues. V lost 5 bases and J lost 0; bases outside the gene matches: 7. Germline V lookup: CDR1 MGHDK, CDR2 SYGVNS. The chain's CDR3 is CASSRRTGEYQETQYF. The CDR3 bases are TGTGCCAGCAGTAGGAGGACAGGGGAGTACCAAGAGACCCAGTACTTC.

This clone appeared a few times. The V and J genes are TRBV19 and TRBJ1-5; D may be TRBD1 (5 bases). Germline lookup yields CDR1 LNHDA and CDR2 SQIVND (reference sequence). The length of the CDR3 is 16 residues. V was clipped by 8 bases and J by 4 bases, with 21 bases between them. The CDR3 spells CASQTGPGMSNQPQHF. In DNA, the CDR3 is TGTGCCAGTCAAACAGGCCCAGGGATGTCAAATCAGCCCCAGCATTTT.

The V gene is TRBV7-9, the J gene TRBJ1-5; 9 bases fit TRBD1. This CDR3 has 16 residues. The ends lost 4 bases at V and 3 bases at J; junction bases unmatched: 7. The germline gives CDR1 SEHNR, CDR2 FQNEAQ (reference sequence). CDR3 region: CASSSGQGSANQPQHF. CDR3 in DNA: TGTGCCAGCAGCTCCGGACAGGGGTCGGCCAATCAGCCCCAGCATTTT. Full variable domain (rest looked up from reference TRBV7-9 and TRBJ1-5): DTGVSQNPRHKITKRGQNVTFRCDPISEHNRLYWYRQTLGQGPEFLTYFQNEAQLEKSRLLSDRFSAERPKGSFSTLEIQRTEQGDSAMYLCASSSGQGSANQPQHFGDGTRLSIL.

The chain combines TRBV24-1 with TRBJ1-5; TRBD1 matches 7 bases. The CDR3 extends over 15 amino acids. The ends lost 3 bases at V and 5 bases at J; junction bases unmatched: 6. Germline CDR1 KGHDR, CDR2 SFDVKD. The CDR3 protein is CATSDVTGADQPQHF. The CDR3 DNA follows: TGTGCCACCAGTGATGTAACAGGGGCGGATCAGCCCCAGCATTTT.

This chain links TRBV27 with TRBJ2-2; weak D call: TRBD2 (5 bases). This CDR3 is built from 16 residues. Trimming removed 6 bases from V and 4 bases from J, with 18 bases in between. Germline V gives CDR1 MNHEY, CDR2 SMNVEV (reference sequence). DNA of the CDR3: TGTGCCAGCAGCCCGAGGACTTTCGTCGGCACCGGGGAGCTGTTTTTT. This codes for CASSPRTFVGTGELFF.

The V call is TRBV7-9, the J call TRBJ2-3, with D possibly matching TRBD1 (5 bases). The V gene's germline CDR1 is SEHNR and CDR2 FQNEAQ (reference sequence). This CDR3 region has 17 residues. V shed 1 base and J shed 2 bases, with 16 bases lying between them. The CDR3 spells CASSLGSYRRYTDTQYF. The CDR3 DNA reads as TGTGCCAGCAGCTTAGGTTCGTACAGGAGATACACAGATACGCAGTATTTT. The whole variable domain, remainder taken from reference TRBV7-9 and TRBJ2-3, is DTGVSQNPRHKITKRGQNVTFRCDPISEHNRLYWYRQTLGQGPEFLTYFQNEAQLEKSRLLSDRFSAERPKGSFSTLEIQRTEQGDSAMYLCASSLGSYRRYTDTQYFGPGTRLTVL.

The chain carries TRBV28 and TRBJ1-2, with a possible D match to TRBD1 (5 bases). V gave up 10 bases and J gave up 0 bases, with 12 bases separating them. Germline assignment: CDR1 MDHEN and CDR2 SYDVKM. The CDR3 extends over 13 amino acids. The CDR3, as DNA: TGTGCCATTTGGGGCTTAGCTAACTATGGCTACACCTTC. Its protein is CAIWGLANYGYTF.

This chain connects TRBV30 to TRBJ1-3, with D possibly TRBD1 on 6 matching bases. This CDR3 has 16 residues. V shed 3 bases and J shed 2 bases, with 17 bases lying between them. Germline CDR1 is GTSNPN and CDR2 is SVGIG (reference sequence). CDR3 DNA: TGTGCCTGGAGCCTTAAAGGGGGTTTCGCTGGAAACACCATATATTTT. It yields the protein CAWSLKGGFAGNTIYF. Supplemented by reference TRBV30 and TRBJ1-3, the full variable domain reads SQTIHQWPATLVQPVGSPLSLECTVEGTSNPNLYWYRQAAGRGLQLLFYSVGIGQISSEVPQNLSASRPQDRQFILSSKKLLLSDSGFYLCAWSLKGGFAGNTIYFGEGSWLTVV.

The rearrangement links TRBV6-5 to TRBJ1-6, with unresolved D. V was clipped by 2 bases and J by 6 bases, with 2 bases between them. Per germline, CDR1 MNHEY and CDR2 SVGAGI. The CDR3 totals 12 residues. The CDR3 DNA reads as TGTGCCAGCAGTTACCGTAATTCACCCCTCCACTTT. Translating it yields CASSYRNSPLHF.

The V gene is TRBV12-3 or TRBV12-4, the J gene TRBJ2-7, with D uncertain. This CDR3 region has 13 residues. The V end was cut by 2 bases, the J end by 8 bases, with 13 bases between. For the CDR3, the DNA is TGTGCCAGCAGTTTACCGCCTACTACGCAGCAGTACTTC. Translation: CASSLPPTTQQYF.